One and the same sample provided the 11 T cell receptor beta chains below, sequenced in a study of OX40 agonist ivuxolimab in advanced cancers. Only in-frame clones appear in the TCRdb table, and some are missing; sequencing was by immunoSEQ multiplex PCR. Here the sample spans about 46,000 clones, about nine tenths being singletons. The sample in question was CD4+ or CD8+ T cells sorted from blood, obtained in a trial of the OX40 agonist ivuxolimab. The receptors were sampled from an adult with an advanced solid tumor such as melanoma, head and neck, liver or kidney cancer.

The rearrangement uses TRBV7-2 and TRBJ2-7; maybe TRBD2 (5 bases). V lost 0 bases, J lost 5 bases, and 11 bases lay in between. Germline V CDR1 and CDR2: SGHTA, FQGNSA. The CDR3 contains 14 residues. DNA of the CDR3: TGTGCCAGCAGCTTAGCCCCGGGGTCCCACGAGCAGTACTTC. Protein product: CASSLAPGSHEQYF.

The gene calls are TRBV7-2 and TRBJ2-5, with D possibly being TRBD1 (6 bases). Germline CDR1 reads SGHTA; CDR2 reads FQGNSA. V was trimmed by 7 bases and J by 5 bases, leaving 20 bases between them. The CDR3 covers 15 residues. The CDR3 loop is CASTIGAGARETQYF. CDR3 in DNA: TGTGCCAGCACCATAGGGGCAGGGGCCCGGGAGACCCAGTACTTC. The complete variable domain, with remaining parts taken from reference TRBV7-2 and TRBJ2-5, reads GAGVSQSPSNKVTEKGKDVELRCDPISGHTALYWYRQSLGQGLEFLIYFQGNSAPDKSGLPSDRFSAERTGGSVSTLTIQRTQQEDSAVYLCASTIGAGARETQYFGPGTRLLVL.

On this clone: This sample includes further DNA sequences coding for the same CDR3. The V gene is TRBV29-1, the J gene TRBJ1-2; tentative D call: TRBD1 (5 bases). Trimming pared 3 bases from V and 1 base from J, leaving 21 bases between. The CDR3 loop spans 17 amino acids. CDR1 is SQVTM, CDR2 ANQGSEA, per germline. The CDR3 region is CSVEVRGGRGINYGYTF. The DNA of the CDR3 is TGCAGCGTTGAGGTTCGGGGCGGAAGGGGAATTAACTATGGCTACACCTTC.

This chain links TRBV10-3 with TRBJ1-3, with D perhaps matching TRBD1 (6 bases). The length of the CDR3 is 17 residues. The germline gives CDR1 ENHRY, CDR2 SYGVKD. V was shortened by 2 bases and J by 2 bases, with 16 bases between the two germline ends. CDR3 residues: CAISEGQTTLTGNTIYF. CDR3 nucleotide sequence: TGTGCCATCAGTGAGGGACAGACCACTCTTACTGGAAACACCATATATTTT.

The genes are TRBV4-3 and TRBJ1-2; 9 nucleotides match TRBD1. There are 16 residues in the CDR3. The V gene end was trimmed by 0 bases and the J gene end by 5 bases; junction bases not matched to a gene: 7. Germline assignment: CDR1 LGHNA and CDR2 YSLEER. Here the CDR3 reads CASSQETGGLGYGYTF. CDR3 nucleotides: TGCGCCAGCAGCCAAGAAACAGGGGGCTTGGGATATGGCTACACCTTC.

The chain employs TRBV27 and TRBJ1-2, with unresolved D. Germline loops: CDR1 MNHEY, CDR2 SMNVEV (reference sequence). The CDR3 runs 14 residues. V was pared by 0 bases and J by 0 bases, with 5 bases between. The CDR3, as DNA: TGTGCCAGCAGTTTATCCGTCGCTAACTATGGCTACACCTTC. Translation gives CASSLSVANYGYTF.

V gene TRBV28 combines with J gene TRBJ1-1; TRBD1 agrees at 9 bases. CDR1 and CDR2 (germline): MDHEN, SYDVKM. V trimming: 6 bases; J trimming: 1 base; junction bases outside the gene matches: 6. CDR3 size: 15 residues. As DNA, the CDR3 is TGTGCCAGCAGGATACAGGGGGCCGCGAACACTGAAGCTTTCTTT. This codes for CASRIQGAANTEAFF.

This clone was counted a few times. This sequence joins TRBV7-2 and TRBJ2-1; 8 bases are shared with TRBD2. The J segment lost 4 bases and the V segment lost 1 base, leaving 3 bases of the junction unmatched. The CDR3 length is 15 residues. Germline CDR1 SGHTA, CDR2 FQGNSA. CDR3 sequence: CASSLDPSGYNEQFF. The CDR3 region has the DNA TGTGCCAGCAGCTTAGATCCTAGCGGGTACAATGAGCAGTTCTTC.

The chain links TRBV4-1 to TRBJ2-7; 8 nucleotides match TRBD1. The CDR3 contains 13 residues. V trimming: 10 bases; J trimming: 5 bases; junction bases outside the gene matches: 10. Germline lookup yields CDR1 MGHRA and CDR2 YSYEKL. CDR3 protein: CATRATGANEQYF. CDR3 nucleotide sequence: TGCGCCACCCGGGCGACAGGGGCTAACGAGCAGTACTTC.

CDR3 sequence reads: CASSKVEGTGGAYGYTF. The CDR3 DNA is TGTGCCAGCAGCAAAGTGGAGGGGACAGGGGGCGCCTATGGCTACACCTTC. J is TRBJ1-2 and V is TRBV21-1; the table's D call, TRBD1, was not checked against the DNA. TRBV21-1 is listed as a pseudogene. This CDR3 comprises 17 residues.

This sequence joins TRBV7-9 and TRBJ1-1, with D unresolved. The V gene lost 1 base and the J gene lost 2 bases, with 5 bases spanning the gap. The CDR3 extends over 13 amino acids. Germline CDR1 is SEHNR and CDR2 is FQNEAQ (reference sequence). The CDR3, as DNA: TGTGCCAGCAGCTTAGGAGCAAACACTGAAGCTTTCTTT. Its protein product is CASSLGANTEAFF.